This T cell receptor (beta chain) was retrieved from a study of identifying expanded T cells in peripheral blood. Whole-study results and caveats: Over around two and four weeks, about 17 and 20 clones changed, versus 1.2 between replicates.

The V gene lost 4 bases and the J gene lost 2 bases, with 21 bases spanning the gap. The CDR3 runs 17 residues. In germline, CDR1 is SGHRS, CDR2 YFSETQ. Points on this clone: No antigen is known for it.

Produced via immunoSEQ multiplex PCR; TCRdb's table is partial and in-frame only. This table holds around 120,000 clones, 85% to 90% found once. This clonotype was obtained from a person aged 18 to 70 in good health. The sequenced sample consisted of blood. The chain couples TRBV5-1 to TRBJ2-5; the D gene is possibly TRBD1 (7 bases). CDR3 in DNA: TGCGCCAGCAGCCGGTATGGTGAGCAGGGGGGACAAGAGACCCAGTACTTC. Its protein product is CASSRYGEQGGQETQYF.